The rows below give T cell receptor beta chains drawn from one sample of a study of Ad26.COV2.S vaccination and SARS-CoV-2 variants. Sequenced by immunoSEQ multiplex PCR; TCRdb stores in-frame clones only, minus some. Counted here are 85,000 to 95,000 clones, less than 85% occurring once; the ten biggest clones make up approximately 16%. The sequenced sample was peripheral blood, obtained after recovery from COVID-19. These receptors were taken from a human donor who had recovered from COVID-19. Each CDR3 is given with its conserved first and last residue. A D gene is named only where the DNA matches it firmly. Only some rows state a clone size, as once, few, many or a class for expanded clones.

j_gene,abundance,d_gene,v_gene,CDR3nt,CDR3aa
TRBJ1-4,-,-,TRBV5-5,TGTGCCAGCAGCTTGTGGGGCCCGAGATCTGATGAAAAACTGTTTTTT,CASSLWGPRSDEKLFF
TRBJ2-7,once,TRBD2,TRBV7-2,TGTGCCAGCAGCTCCGGGACTACCTACGAGCAGTACTTC,CASSSGTTYEQYF
TRBJ1-1,-,-,TRBV2,TGTGCCAGCAGTATTACAGGGTTCACTGAAGCTTTCTTT,CASSITGFTEAFF
TRBJ1-6,many,-,TRBV3-1/TRBV3-2,TGTGCCAGCAGCCAAGAGACAGGCGGAAATTCACCCCTCCACTTT,CASSQETGGNSPLHF
TRBJ1-3,-,-,TRBV11-2,TGTGCCAGCAGCTTAAGTTCCGGACAAGGGCGATCCTCTGGAAACACCATATATTTT,CASSLSSGQGRSSGNTIYF
TRBJ2-5,-,TRBD2,TRBV2,TGTGCCAGCAATAAACAGGGACTAGCGGGAGGGGAACAAGAGACCCAGTACTTC,CASNKQGLAGGEQETQYF
TRBJ2-1,-,-,TRBV7-9,TGTGCCAGCAGCTTGGACAGCGGGATATACAATGAGCAGTTCTTC,CASSLDSGIYNEQFF
TRBJ2-7,many,-,TRBV6-5,TGTGCCAGCAGTTACTCTAGGGGGGTCGCTGACGAGCAGTACTTC,CASSYSRGVADEQYF
TRBJ2-1,-,TRBD2,TRBV10-3,TGTGCCATCAGTGTCCAGCGGGAGTCCAATGAGCAGTTCTTC,CAISVQRESNEQFF
TRBJ1-5,few,-,TRBV6-5,TGTGCCAGCAGTTTCGGGCGGAATCAGCCCCAGCATTTT,CASSFGRNQPQHF
TRBJ2-3,-,-,TRBV5-4,TGTGCCAGCAGCTGGGGTGCGGGAACAGATACGCAGTATTTT,CASSWGAGTDTQYF
TRBJ2-1,-,TRBD2,TRBV28,TGTGCCAGCAGTCCCTTTAGCGGGAGTCTTCTTCGGTACTACAATGAGCAGTTCTTC,CASSPFSGSLLRYYNEQFF
TRBJ2-5,few,-,TRBV7-3,TGTGCCAGCAGCGCCGTCCGAGGACAAGAGACCCAGTACTTC,CASSAVRGQETQYF
TRBJ1-2,many,TRBD1,TRBV5-4,TGTGCCAGCAGCCCCGGGACAGGGGCGAGCGGAGGCTACACCTTC,CASSPGTGASGGYTF
TRBJ1-2,-,-,TRBV27,TGTGCCAGCAGTCCACCGACTGGCAACTATGGCTACACCTTC,CASSPPTGNYGYTF
TRBJ2-3,once,-,TRBV2,TGTGCCAGCTATCGGCTATCAGTGGATACGCAGTATTTT,CASYRLSVDTQYF
TRBJ2-7,-,-,TRBV6-6,TGTGCCAGCAGTTACTCGGCTGACGAGCAGTACTTC,CASSYSADEQYF
TRBJ2-2,once,-,TRBV24-1,TGTGCCACCAGTTTAGGGGCGGGGAACACCGGGGAGCTGTTTTTT,CATSLGAGNTGELFF
TRBJ1-1,-,TRBD1,TRBV6-5,TGTGCCAGCAGAAGCCGACAGGGAGAAGCTTTCTTT,CASRSRQGEAFF
TRBJ2-7,-,TRBD2,TRBV6-2/TRBV6-3,TGTGCCAGCAGTTACAGTGCGGGAGCGGGCGAGCAGTACTTC,CASSYSAGAGEQYF